The 27 T cell receptor beta chains presented below share a single source sample, sequenced in a study of T-cell memory formation after mild COVID-19. TCRdb recomputed calls from the 5' RACE reads with MiXCR, one row per CDR3 protein. Counted here are tens of thousands of distinct CDR3 sequences, 6.1% occurring once; the ten biggest clones make up 0.81%. Sequencing was performed on PBMCs or a T cell subset sorted from them (not recorded which). Receptor source: an adult who had mild COVID-19 (a few samples of this study predate the infection). Cell type and time point are not known.

This clonotype has a handful of counts. The V call is TRBV5-1, the J call TRBJ1-6, with 9 nucleotides matching TRBD1. The V segment lost 3 bases and the J segment 7 bases; nucleotides outside the gene matches: 11. The germline V gene encodes CDR1 SGHRS and CDR2 YFSETQ. The CDR3 has 17 amino acids. The CDR3 here is CASSYAQTGTGNSPLHF. The CDR3 DNA reads TGCGCCAGCAGCTACGCACAGACCGGGACAGGGAATTCACCCCTCCACTTT.

The genes are TRBV3-1 and TRBJ1-2; D ambiguous. Trimming took off 2 bases at V and 2 bases at J, with 12 bases between the two ends. This CDR3 has 15 amino acids. In germline, CDR1 is LGHDT, CDR2 YNNKEL (reference sequence). CDR3 protein: CASSQRTGHNYGYTF. The CDR3 region has the DNA TGTGCCAGCAGCCAAAGGACGGGCCACAACTATGGCTACACCTTC. The full variable domain, rest sourced from reference TRBV3-1 and TRBJ1-2, is DTAVSQTPKYLVTQMGNDKSIKCEQNLGHDTMYWYKQDSKKFLKIMFSYNNKELIINETVPNRFSPKSPDKAHLNLHINSLELGDSAVYFCASSQRTGHNYGYTFGSGTRLTVV.

This clonotype has a count of ten or more. The V and J genes are TRBV20-1 and TRBJ1-2; 9 nucleotides align to TRBD1. From germline, CDR1 is DFQATT and CDR2 SNEGSKA (reference sequence). J was trimmed by 4 bases and V by 3 bases; bases with no gene match: 15. The CDR3 loop spans 17 amino acids. This CDR3 is CSASSSGTGRIGYGYTF. The CDR3 coding sequence is TGCAGTGCTAGTTCTTCCGGGACAGGGCGGATTGGCTATGGCTACACCTTC.

This clonotype appeared many times. The rearrangement links TRBV2 to TRBJ2-5, with 8 bases identical to TRBD2. Germline loops: CDR1 SNHLY, CDR2 FYNNEI. The CDR3 consists of 14 residues. The J segment lost 5 bases and the V segment lost 5 bases, leaving 7 bases of the junction unmatched. Written as DNA, the CDR3 is TGTGCCAGCAGTCGACGGGGGGGCCGGGAGACCCAGTACTTC. It encodes CASSRRGGRETQYF.

The CDR3 is CARPSNEQFF. CDR3 DNA sequence: TGTGCCAGGCCTTCCAATGAGCAGTTCTTC. This chain links TRBV7-3 with TRBJ2-1; D gene uncertain. The CDR3 runs to 10 residues. Trimming took 9 bases from V and 6 from J, leaving 6 bases between them. CDR1 and CDR2 (germline): SGHTA, FQGTGA.

This clonotype occurred a few times. The V and J genes are TRBV29-1 and TRBJ1-2; no clear D. This CDR3 is built from 12 residues. Germline V gene lookup returns CDR1 SQVTM and CDR2 ANQGSEA. With 7 bases removed from V and 5 bases from J, the gap between germline ends came to 14 bases. CDR3 in DNA: TGCAGCGCGAGTCTGGACGGGTATGGCTACACCTTC. Translated: CSASLDGYGYTF.

This clonotype was counted between two and nine times. The V gene is TRBV3-1, the J gene TRBJ1-1; D is possibly TRBD1 (6 bases). V lost 7 bases and J 1 base, leaving 13 bases between the germline ends. The CDR3 length is 14 residues. Germline V gene lookup returns CDR1 LGHDT and CDR2 YNNKEL (reference sequence). The CDR3 loop is CASKTDRKNTEAFF. The CDR3 coding sequence is TGTGCCAGCAAGACGGACAGAAAGAACACTGAAGCTTTCTTT. Variable domain in full (rest from reference TRBV3-1 and TRBJ1-1): DTAVSQTPKYLVTQMGNDKSIKCEQNLGHDTMYWYKQDSKKFLKIMFSYNNKELIINETVPNRFSPKSPDKAHLNLHINSLELGDSAVYFCASKTDRKNTEAFFGQGTRLTVV.

By share, this clonotype ranks as medium-sized. This chain uses TRBV5-1 with TRBJ2-7; D is unresolved. The CDR3 is 14 residues long. V lost 2 bases and J lost 2, with 11 bases in between. Germline V gene sequence: CDR1 SGHRS, CDR2 YFSETQ. CDR3 coding DNA: TGCGCCAGCAGCTTCTCAGACGGACCCTACGAGCAGTACTTC. This gives the protein CASSFSDGPYEQYF.

This clonotype has a count of ten or more. The rearrangement joins TRBV20-1 to TRBJ2-7; 9 bases are shared with TRBD2. The CDR3 is 16 amino acids. J lost 0 bases, V lost 3 bases, and 9 bases had no gene match. Germline loops: CDR1 DFQATT, CDR2 SNEGSKA (reference sequence). The CDR3 DNA sequence: TGCAGTGCTAGCTTCCCCCTAGCGGGGAGCTCCTACGAGCAGTACTTC. Encoded protein: CSASFPLAGSSYEQYF.

The rearrangement joins TRBV5-1 to TRBJ1-2; 9 bases map to TRBD1. Losses at the gene ends were 0 bases for V and 9 bases for J; bases not matched to a gene: 9. Germline V gene lookup returns CDR1 SGHRS and CDR2 YFSETQ. The CDR3 is made up of 15 amino acids. In DNA form, the CDR3 reads TGCGCCAGCAGCTTGGAGGGACAGGGAAGTGGAAGCTACACCTTC. Encoded protein: CASSLEGQGSGSYTF.

A few counts support this clonotype. The chain couples TRBV12-3 or TRBV12-4 to TRBJ2-5, with a weak D call TRBD1 (7 bases). The CDR3 has 14 residues. V shed 6 bases and J shed 0 bases, with 11 bases lying between them. The chain's CDR3 is CASRRDRNQETQYF. DNA for the CDR3: TGTGCCAGCAGGCGGGACAGAAACCAAGAGACCCAGTACTTC.

By share, this clonotype ranks as medium-sized. The chain uses TRBV5-1 and TRBJ2-5, with D maybe TRBD1 (6 bases). Germline values: CDR1 SGHRS, CDR2 YFSETQ. Deletions cut 1 base from V and 2 bases from J, with 12 bases between. The CDR3 sequence is 15 residues long. CDR3: CASSLPGRGQETQYF. CDR3 in DNA: TGCGCCAGCAGCTTGCCGGGAAGGGGGCAAGAGACCCAGTACTTC. The full variable domain, in which reference TRBV5-1 and TRBJ2-5 provide the parts outside the CDR3, is KAGVTQTPRYLIKTRGQQVTLSCSPISGHRSVSWYQQTPGQGLQFLFEYFSETQRNKGNFPGRFSGRQFSNSRSEMNVSTLELGDSALYLCASSLPGRGQETQYFGPGTRLLVL.

This clonotype was counted a few times. This chain uses TRBV9 with TRBJ2-3, with a possible D match to TRBD2 (5 bases). The CDR3 is made up of 17 amino acids. V was clipped by 4 bases and J by 0 bases, with 18 bases between them. The germline CDR1 and CDR2 sequences are SGDLS and YYNGEE. The CDR3 spells CASSPRGARTSTDTQYF. The CDR3 DNA is TGTGCCAGCAGCCCTCGGGGAGCGCGGACTAGCACAGATACGCAGTATTTT. Looking up the rest from reference TRBV9 and TRBJ2-3 gives the full variable domain: DSGVTQTPKHLITATGQRVTLRCSPRSGDLSVYWYQQSLDQGLQFLIQYYNGEERAKGNILERFSAQQFPDLHSELNLSSLELGDSALYFCASSPRGARTSTDTQYFGPGTRLTVL.

This clonotype was observed many times. The rearrangement uses TRBV29-1 and TRBJ2-1, with 10 bases matching TRBD2. CDR1 and CDR2 from the germline V gene are SQVTM and ANQGSEA. The CDR3 contains 15 residues. Trimming took 3 bases from V and 2 from J; bases not matched to a gene: 4. The CDR3 region is CSVEVAGGPYNEQFF. The CDR3 coding sequence is TGCAGCGTTGAGGTAGCGGGAGGCCCCTACAATGAGCAGTTCTTC.

The V and J genes are TRBV19 and TRBJ1-5; D gene uncertain. CDR1 is LNHDA and CDR2 is SQIVND in the germline V gene (reference sequence). V lost 3 bases to trimming and J lost 6 bases, with 9 bases between them. The CDR3 is 13 amino acids. This chain's CDR3 is CASSIHRSQPQHF. In nucleotides, the CDR3 is TGTGCCAGTAGTATCCATCGGAGTCAGCCCCAGCATTTT.

This clonotype occurred a few times. The rearrangement links TRBV7-2 to TRBJ1-3; D uncertain. V gave up 0 bases and J gave up 4 bases, with 10 bases separating them. CDR3 length: 15 amino acids. The V gene's germline CDR1 is SGHTA and CDR2 FQGNSA. Written as DNA, the CDR3 is TGTGCCAGCAGCTTAGCGTCGGGGTCCGGAAACACCATATATTTT. It translates to CASSLASGSGNTIYF.

This clonotype occurred a few times. The CDR3 sequence: CAWRRQVFGETQYF. In nucleotides, the CDR3 is TGTGCCTGGAGGCGACAGGTTTTTGGTGAGACCCAGTACTTC. This chain connects TRBV30 to TRBJ2-5; D may be TRBD1 (6 bases). CDR1 GTSNPN and CDR2 SVGIG come from the germline V gene (reference sequence). This CDR3 is 14 amino acids long. The V end lost 3 bases, the J end lost 5 bases, and 16 bases lay between the germline ends. Together with reference TRBV30 and TRBJ2-5, the CDR3 gives the full variable domain: SQTIHQWPATLVQPVGSPLSLECTVEGTSNPNLYWYRQAAGRGLQLLFYSVGIGQISSEVPQNLSASRPQDRQFILSSKKLLLSDSGFYLCAWRRQVFGETQYFGPGTRLLVL.

This clonotype was recorded at least ten times. This chain joins TRBV5-8 and TRBJ2-7; TRBD1 matches at 10 bases. Germline trimming cut 3 bases from V and 2 bases from J; bases unmatched to any gene: 2. The CDR3 is 14 amino acids. Germline V gives CDR1 SGHTS, CDR2 YDEGEE. CDR3 sequence: CASSWTGGAYEQYF. CDR3 nucleotide sequence: TGTGCCAGCAGCTGGACAGGGGGAGCCTACGAGCAGTACTTC. Filled out from reference TRBV5-8 and TRBJ2-7, the complete variable domain reads EAGVTQSPTHLIKTRGQQATLRCSPISGHTSVYWYQQALGLGLQFLLWYDEGEERNRGNFPPRFSGRQFPNYSSELNVNALELEDSALYLCASSWTGGAYEQYFGPGTRLTVT.

The DNA of the CDR3 is TGTGCCAGCAGTATCTGGACTAGCGGGAGTTATGAGACCCAGTACTTC. Amino acid sequence: CASSIWTSGSYETQYF. The chain carries TRBV12-3 or TRBV12-4 and TRBJ2-5; 13 bases line up with TRBD2. CDR3 size: 16 residues. Germline trimming cut 5 bases from V and 5 bases from J; bases unmatched to any gene: 8.

This clonotype was recorded many times. The rearrangement uses TRBV7-8 and TRBJ1-6; D gene ambiguous. Looked up from germline, CDR1 is SGHVS and CDR2 is FQNEAQ. CDR3 length: 16 amino acids. Trimming removed 0 bases at V and 12 bases at J, with 18 bases between. The CDR3 DNA is TGTGCCAGCAGCTTAGCGGTTAGGACGGGGAATCGACCCCTCCACTTT. Residues: CASSLAVRTGNRPLHF.

The chain joins TRBV4-1 to TRBJ1-4, with D perhaps TRBD1 (5 bases). V gave up 4 bases and J gave up 2 bases, with 14 bases separating them. CDR1 and CDR2 (germline): MGHRA, YSYEKL. CDR3 length: 16 residues. The CDR3 protein is CASSRAAQGTNEKLFF. DNA for the CDR3: TGCGCCAGCAGCCGGGCGGCCCAGGGTACTAATGAAAAACTGTTTTTT.

The chain employs TRBV18 and TRBJ1-5; 12 bases fit TRBD1. The CDR3 sequence is 17 residues long. Per the germline V gene, CDR1 is KGHSH and CDR2 is LQKENI. J lost 4 bases, V lost 0 bases, and 4 bases had no gene match. In DNA, the CDR3 is TGTGCCAGCTCACCACCGGGGGGACAGGGGGCGAATCAGCCCCAGCATTTT. This translates into CASSPPGGQGANQPQHF.

This clonotype was detected many times. As DNA, the CDR3 is TGCGCCAGCAGATGGGGAGGGGAGCCCTACGAGCAGTACTTC. Protein sequence: CASRWGGEPYEQYF. The chain has TRBV5-1 and TRBJ2-7, with TRBD2 identical over 7 bases. The CDR3 is 14 amino acids. Germline V gives CDR1 SGHRS, CDR2 YFSETQ. With V trimmed by 5 bases and J by 2 bases, 7 bases remained unmatched.

This clonotype showed up many times. The genes are TRBV6-5 and TRBJ2-7; a possible D gene is TRBD1 (6 bases). This CDR3 is 15 amino acids long. Germline V gene lookup returns CDR1 MNHEY and CDR2 SVGAGI. V lost 6 bases, J lost 5 bases, and 20 bases lay in between. DNA for the CDR3: TGTGCCAGCAGAGCTCCGGGCAGGGGATTTAACGAGCAGTACTTC. Translated, it gives CASRAPGRGFNEQYF.

Ten or more counts support this clonotype. The chain is built from TRBV5-1 and TRBJ1-1; 7 nucleotides line up with TRBD1. The germline CDR1 and CDR2 sequences are SGHRS and YFSETQ. The CDR3 has 14 amino acids. Unmatched junction bases numbered 11, after V lost 4 bases and J lost 8 bases. The CDR3 sequence: CASSLGQKDSEAFF. DNA of the CDR3: TGCGCCAGCAGCCTGGGACAGAAGGATTCCGAAGCTTTCTTT.

This clonotype was seen more than once but under ten times. V usage is TRBV29-1 and J usage is TRBJ2-7; 11 nucleotides align to TRBD2. The CDR3 loop spans 13 amino acids. Germline CDR1 is SQVTM and CDR2 is ANQGSEA. The trim removed 4 bases at V and 4 bases at J, leaving 3 bases unmatched. In DNA, the CDR3 is TGCAGCGTTGGGCTAGCGGGGGGATACGAGCAGTACTTC. It codes for CSVGLAGGYEQYF.

At least ten counts were recorded for this clonotype. The chain recombines TRBV7-6 with TRBJ2-3; 10 nucleotides agree with TRBD1. With V trimmed by 4 bases and J by 6 bases, 4 bases remained unmatched. The CDR3 runs to 14 residues. Germline CDR1 and CDR2: SGHVS and FNYEAQ. The CDR3 nucleotides are TGTGCCAGCAGCTCGACAGGGGGCCAGGATACGCAGTATTTT. Translated, it gives CASSSTGGQDTQYF.